The sequence of this TCR beta chain was determined in a study of vaccination and CD4 T cells after COVID-19. Study in general: Nasal swab PCR detected SARS-CoV-2 in convalescent patients, who comprised several mild cases and one severe case. The post-COVID samples were taken a median approximately 3.5 months after diagnosis, anywhere from 35 to 161.

Per the germline V gene, CDR1 is SNHLY and CDR2 is FYNNEI. This CDR3 comprises 13 residues. Trimming shortened V by 4 bases and J by 6 bases, and 12 bases separated the two germline ends. Treatment specified: roughly nine-day PBMC culture with coronavirus spike peptide pools or control peptides (ViraFEST assay). The study sequenced cultured CD4+ T cell DNA using the Oncomine TCR Beta short-read assay. It was cultured CD4+ T cells from which genomic DNA was extracted. MiXCR, applied by TCRdb to the PCR reads, yields one record per CDR3 protein. Among about 12,000 distinct CDR3 sequences listed, about 53% were seen once. As concerns this clonotype: Its antigen is undetermined.

The chain has TRBV2 and TRBJ1-1; D gene ambiguous. The receptor's source is a human donor who had recovered from COVID-19. The sample taken for sequencing was CD4+ T cells from blood, cultured in vitro. This chain's CDR3 is CASSAAVGAEAFF. CDR3 nucleotide sequence: TGTGCCAGCAGTGCCGCGGTTGGGGCTGAAGCTTTCTTT.